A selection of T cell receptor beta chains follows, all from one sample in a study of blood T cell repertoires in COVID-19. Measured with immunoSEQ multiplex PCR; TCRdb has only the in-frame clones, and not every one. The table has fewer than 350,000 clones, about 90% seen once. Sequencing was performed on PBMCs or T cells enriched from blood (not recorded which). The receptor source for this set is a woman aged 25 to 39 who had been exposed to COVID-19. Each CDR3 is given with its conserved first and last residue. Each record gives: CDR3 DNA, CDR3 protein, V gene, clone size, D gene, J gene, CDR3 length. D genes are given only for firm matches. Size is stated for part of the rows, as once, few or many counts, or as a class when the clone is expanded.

TGCGCCAGCAGCCCGACCCCAGGGGGCCCCTACTATGGCTACACCTTC CASSPTPGGPYYGYTF TRBV5-1 - TRBD1 TRBJ1-2 16
TGTGCCAGCAGTGAAGACTACTACGAGCAGTACTTC CASSEDYYEQYF TRBV6-1 - - TRBJ2-7 12
TGTGCCACGTACGATGGGGGACAGGGGGGCCACGAGCAGTACTTC CATYDGGQGGHEQYF TRBV10-3 - TRBD1 TRBJ2-7 15
TGTGCCAGCAGTGCCTACGAGGTAATTTATGGCTACACCTTC CASSAYEVIYGYTF TRBV25-1 - - TRBJ1-2 14
TGTGCCAGCAGAATGGACAGGGTCGATGGCTACACCTTC CASRMDRVDGYTF TRBV28 once TRBD1 TRBJ1-2 13
TGTGCCAGCAGCTTTGTAGTGAACGGGACTAGCGGGAGAAAGAGCAGCTCCTACGAGCAGTACTTC CASSFVVNGTSGRKSSSYEQYF TRBV12-1 - - TRBJ2-7 22
TGTGCCAGCAGCTTAATGGGAGACGGGAGCTCCTACAATGAGCAGTTCTTC CASSLMGDGSSYNEQFF TRBV7-3 - - TRBJ2-1 17
TGTGCCAGCTCACCAGGGGGGGCCAAAAACATTCAGTACTTC CASSPGGAKNIQYF TRBV18 - - TRBJ2-4 14
TGTGCCAGCAGTTTATCTGGCAATCAGCCCCAGCATTTT CASSLSGNQPQHF TRBV12-3/TRBV12-4 - - TRBJ1-5 13
TGCGCCAGCAGCTTGGGTAGCGGGAGGGAGTACAATGAGCAGTTCTTC CASSLGSGREYNEQFF TRBV5-1 - TRBD2 TRBJ2-1 16
TGTGCCAGCAGCCTCCGGGGACAGGTGGTCGATGAGCAGTTCTTC CASSLRGQVVDEQFF TRBV7-3 - TRBD1 TRBJ2-1 15
TGTGCCAGCAGATTGCTAGCGGGGAGCTACGAGCAGTACTTC CASRLLAGSYEQYF TRBV6-5 - TRBD2 TRBJ2-7 14
TGTGCCAGCAGTCCTTCGGGACTAGCGGGAGTCAATGAGCAGTTCTTC CASSPSGLAGVNEQFF TRBV28 - TRBD2 TRBJ2-1 16
TGTGCCAGCAGCTCCCGGGTCAGACTTCCACCCCTCCACTTT CASSSRVRLPPLHF TRBV5-8 few - TRBJ1-6 14
TGTGCCAGCAGTGAATTCGGGTCTGGGGCCAACGTCCTGACTTTC CASSEFGSGANVLTF TRBV6-1 few - TRBJ2-6 15
TGCGCCAGCAGCTTGGGCACTTGGACAGGGGAAGTATATACGCAGTATTTT CASSLGTWTGEVYTQYF TRBV5-1 - TRBD1 TRBJ2-3 17
TGTGCCAGCAGCCCTACGCGGGACTGGGACACTGAAGCTTTCTTT CASSPTRDWDTEAFF TRBV5-6 - - TRBJ1-1 15
TGTGCCAGTAGTCCACGGCTTGGGGGGGCTCGCAATCAGCCCCAGCATTTT CASSPRLGGARNQPQHF TRBV19 - - TRBJ1-5 17
TGTGCCAGTAGTACCTTAGTGTCTTACCACCAAAACATTCAGTACTTC CASSTLVSYHQNIQYF TRBV19 - - TRBJ2-4 16